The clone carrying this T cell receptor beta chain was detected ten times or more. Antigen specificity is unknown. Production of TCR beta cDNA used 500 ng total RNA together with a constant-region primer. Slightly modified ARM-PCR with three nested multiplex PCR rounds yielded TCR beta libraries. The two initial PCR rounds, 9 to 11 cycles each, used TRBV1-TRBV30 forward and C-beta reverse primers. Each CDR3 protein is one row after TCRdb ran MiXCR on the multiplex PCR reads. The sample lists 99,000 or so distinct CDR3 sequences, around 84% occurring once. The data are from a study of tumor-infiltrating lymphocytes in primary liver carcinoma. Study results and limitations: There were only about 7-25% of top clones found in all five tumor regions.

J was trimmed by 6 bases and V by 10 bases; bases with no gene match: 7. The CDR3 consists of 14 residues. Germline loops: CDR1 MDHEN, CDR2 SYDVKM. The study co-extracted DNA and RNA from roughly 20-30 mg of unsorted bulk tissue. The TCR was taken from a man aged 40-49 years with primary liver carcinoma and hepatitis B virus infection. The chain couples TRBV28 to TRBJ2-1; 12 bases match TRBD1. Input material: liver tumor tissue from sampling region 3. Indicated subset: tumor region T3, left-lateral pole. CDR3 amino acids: CATWGTGGRNEQFF. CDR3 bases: TGTGCCACTTGGGGGACAGGGGGCCGCAATGAGCAGTTCTTC.